These 24 T cell receptor beta chains were sequenced from one sample in a study of human T cells and chemical hapten exposure. One entry per CDR3 protein results from TCRdb running MiXCR on the RACE reads. The table includes over 55,000 distinct CDR3 sequences, more than 9% detected once. The time point is: pre-sensitization, week 0. Documented treatment: therapeutic diphenylcyclopropenone sensitization with weekly scalp DPC. The starting material was whole blood, obtained in connection with sensitization to the hapten diphenylcyclopropenone (DPC). These receptors were obtained from a man in his forties or fifties with alopecia areata. Some clones in this sample may be carry-over from other donors' samples.

This clonotype occurred many times. The V and J genes are TRBV30 and TRBJ2-5; D gene uncertain. Germline V lookup: CDR1 GTSNPN, CDR2 SVGIG (reference sequence). Trimming left V 4 bases short and J 0 bases short, with 9 bases between. The CDR3 covers 13 residues. The CDR3 nucleotides are TGTGCCTGGAAAGAAGACTACCAAGAGACCCAGTACTTC. This gives the protein CAWKEDYQETQYF.

This clonotype has only a few counts. V is TRBV5-5 and J is TRBJ2-2; 11 nucleotides match TRBD2. Per the germline V gene, CDR1 is SGHKS and CDR2 is YYEKEE (reference sequence). The CDR3 sequence is 18 residues long. The V segment lost 0 bases and the J segment 4 bases; nucleotides outside the gene matches: 8. In nucleotides, the CDR3 is TGTGCCAGCAGCTTGGGAGGTAGCGGGAGGGCCAGCACCGGGGAGCTGTTTTTT. Translated, it gives CASSLGGSGRASTGELFF. Filled out from reference TRBV5-5 and TRBJ2-2, the complete variable domain reads DAGVTQSPTHLIKTRGQQVTLRCSPISGHKSVSWYQQVLGQGPQFIFQYYEKEERGRGNFPDRFSARQFPNYSSELNVNALLLGDSALYLCASSLGGSGRASTGELFFGEGSRLTVL.

This clonotype was detected many times. In nucleotides, the CDR3 is TGTGCCAGCAGTCTCGCCGGGACAGGGATGGATACGCAGTATTTT. The encoded protein is CASSLAGTGMDTQYF. The chain links TRBV27 to TRBJ2-3; 9 bases agree with TRBD1. CDR1 and CDR2 (germline): MNHEY, SMNVEV (reference sequence). This CDR3 has 15 amino acids. The J segment lost 6 bases and the V segment lost 5 bases, leaving 9 bases of the junction unmatched.

This rearrangement joins TRBV5-4 to TRBJ1-4; maybe TRBD1 (5 bases). The CDR3 covers 14 residues. V shed 4 bases and J shed 8 bases, with 15 bases lying between them. Germline assignment: CDR1 SGHNT and CDR2 YYREEE (reference sequence). Here the CDR3 DNA reads TGTGCCAGCAGCCTCAAGGACGGGGGGGAAAAACTGTTTTTT. Translating it yields CASSLKDGGEKLFF.

This clonotype was seen at least ten times. This chain connects TRBV24-1 to TRBJ2-2, with D tentatively TRBD1 (6 bases). This CDR3 spans 13 amino acids. Per germline, CDR1 KGHDR and CDR2 SFDVKD. V was pared by 7 bases and J by 4 bases, with 9 bases between. This CDR3 is CATRGHGTGELFF. CDR3 coding DNA: TGTGCCACCAGGGGACACGGCACCGGGGAGCTGTTTTTT.

The chain uses TRBV20-1 and TRBJ1-5; tentative D call: TRBD1 (5 bases). The length of the CDR3 is 14 residues. Germline V gives CDR1 DFQATT, CDR2 SNEGSKA (reference sequence). V was cut by 3 bases and J by 5 bases, with 14 bases left in between. The CDR3 sequence: CSASRWGEDQPQHF. DNA of the CDR3: TGCAGTGCTAGCCGTTGGGGCGAAGATCAGCCCCAGCATTTT.

This clonotype has more than one count but fewer than ten. This rearrangement joins TRBV14 to TRBJ1-1, with D tentatively TRBD1 (5 bases). V was shortened by 0 bases and J by 6 bases, with 11 bases between the two germline ends. This CDR3 contains 14 residues. Germline values: CDR1 SGHDN, CDR2 FVKESK. CDR3 coding DNA: TGTGCCAGCAGCCAAGATGGGGGGATCCCTGAAGCTTTCTTT. Its protein product is CASSQDGGIPEAFF.

This clonotype occurred a few times. The rearrangement joins TRBV6-2 or TRBV6-3 to TRBJ1-1; D is possibly TRBD1 (6 bases). Trimming removed 5 bases from V and 0 bases from J, with 13 bases in between. Germline V gene data show CDR1 as MNHEY and CDR2 as SVGEGT. This CDR3 spans 15 amino acids. The CDR3 spells CASSSPGQVNTEAFF. As DNA, the CDR3 is TGTGCCAGCAGTAGTCCGGGACAAGTGAACACTGAAGCTTTCTTT.

This clonotype was detected only a few times. The chain is built from TRBV20-1 and TRBJ2-7; TRBD2 is a possible D gene (6 bases). Germline loops: CDR1 DFQATT, CDR2 SNEGSKA (reference sequence). Trimming took off 1 base at V and 1 base at J, with 14 bases between the two ends. The CDR3 is 15 residues long. The CDR3 is CSARGLTSPSYEQYF. CDR3 DNA sequence: TGCAGTGCTAGAGGTCTAACTAGCCCATCCTACGAGCAGTACTTC.

There are a few counts of this clonotype. The V and J genes are TRBV19 and TRBJ2-1; unclear D gene. There are 12 residues in the CDR3. V was pared by 8 bases and J by 5 bases, with 10 bases between. Germline V gene lookup returns CDR1 LNHDA and CDR2 SQIVND (reference sequence). CDR3 bases: TGTGCCAGTCATTCCCCTAACAATGAGCAGTTCTTC. This gives the protein CASHSPNNEQFF.

This clonotype came up many times. The chain is built from TRBV20-1 and TRBJ2-2; D possibly uses TRBD1 or TRBD2 (6 bases each). V gave up 3 bases and J gave up 0 bases, with 23 bases separating them. Germline CDR1 DFQATT, CDR2 SNEGSKA (reference sequence). The CDR3 extends over 19 amino acids. This CDR3 is CSASAPISRGASNTGELFF. The CDR3, as DNA: TGCAGTGCTAGTGCACCGATCTCTAGGGGGGCCTCGAACACCGGGGAGCTGTTTTTT.

The rearrangement links TRBV3-1 to TRBJ2-5, with D possibly TRBD1 on 5 matching bases. The CDR3 is made up of 15 amino acids. The germline CDR1 and CDR2 sequences are LGHDT and YNNKEL (reference sequence). Trimming removed 2 bases from V and 7 bases from J, with 17 bases in between. CDR3 DNA: TGTGCCAGCAGCCAAATTCTGCAGGGATGGGGGACCCAGTACTTC. This codes for CASSQILQGWGTQYF.

This clonotype was observed many times. The CDR3, as DNA: TGTGCCAGCAGCCCTTCGGCAGGGCGGTACACCGGGGAGCTGTTTTTT. It is translated as CASSPSAGRYTGELFF. The chain couples TRBV7-9 to TRBJ2-2; TRBD1 might be the D (5 bases). Trimming shortened V by 5 bases and J by 3 bases, and 16 bases separated the two germline ends. CDR3 length: 16 amino acids. The germline V gene encodes CDR1 SEHNR and CDR2 FQNEAQ (reference sequence).

This clonotype was seen at least ten times. The chain carries TRBV5-4 and TRBJ1-3; no reliable D call. From germline, CDR1 is SGHNT and CDR2 YYREEE (reference sequence). The CDR3 totals 13 residues. The germline V and J ends were trimmed by 4 bases and 4 bases, with 9 bases remaining between them. The CDR3, as DNA: TGTGCCAGCAGCCTACCTCCCGGAAACACCATATATTTT. Protein sequence: CASSLPPGNTIYF. Filled out from reference TRBV5-4 and TRBJ1-3, the complete variable domain reads ETGVTQSPTHLIKTRGQQVTLRCSSQSGHNTVSWYQQALGQGPQFIFQYYREEENGRGNFPPRFSGLQFPNYSSELNVNALELDDSALYLCASSLPPGNTIYFGEGSWLTVV.

This clonotype has ten or more counts. The chain recombines TRBV6-2 or TRBV6-3 with TRBJ2-1; tentatively, D is TRBD2 (6 bases). The germline gives CDR1 MNHEY, CDR2 SVGEGT. The CDR3 runs 16 residues. Trimming cost V 6 bases and J 9 bases, with 24 bases left between them. The CDR3 DNA reads TGTGCCAGCAGACCCGGGACTGCTTTGGGCCTTTTTGAGCAGTTCTTC. Its protein is CASRPGTALGLFEQFF.

The sample holds many counts of this clonotype. V and J are TRBV6-2 or TRBV6-3 and TRBJ2-7; 10 bases are a match to TRBD2. Trimming removed 6 bases from V and 2 bases from J; junction bases left unmatched: 10. The CDR3 consists of 16 residues. In germline, CDR1 is MNHEY, CDR2 SVGEGT. The CDR3 DNA reads TGTGCCAGCAGGCGTCTTTCCAGCGGGAGGGCCTACGAGCAGTACTTC. Translated, it gives CASRRLSSGRAYEQYF.

There are a few counts of this clonotype. V is TRBV15 and J is TRBJ1-2; perhaps TRBD1 as D (6 bases). The germline V gene encodes CDR1 LNHNV and CDR2 YYDKDF (reference sequence). The V end lost 1 base, the J end lost 4 bases, and 19 bases lay between the germline ends. This CDR3 has 17 amino acids. The CDR3 loop is CATSRVMQGFRGYGYTF. The CDR3 DNA reads TGTGCCACCAGCAGAGTAATGCAGGGGTTCAGGGGCTATGGCTACACCTTC.

This clonotype was counted between two and nine times. The genes are TRBV11-2 and TRBJ2-3; D is uncertain. Germline-derived CDR1 and CDR2 are SGHAT and FQNNGV. This CDR3 contains 17 residues. V was pared by 1 base and J by 2 bases, with 16 bases between. The DNA for the CDR3 is TGTGCCAGCAGCTTAGCCGGGCCCTCACCCCTCACAGATACGCAGTATTTT. Translating it yields CASSLAGPSPLTDTQYF.

This clonotype was detected many times. CDR3 coding DNA: TGTGCCAGCAGTGACTCACGGACTACTATCACAGATACGCAGTATTTT. Amino acids: CASSDSRTTITDTQYF. The chain couples TRBV2 to TRBJ2-3, with D possibly being TRBD2 (6 bases). V dropped 3 bases and J dropped 2 bases, with 15 bases sitting between them. This CDR3 spans 16 amino acids. Germline V gene data show CDR1 as SNHLY and CDR2 as FYNNEI. The entire variable domain, with the rest obtained from reference TRBV2 and TRBJ2-3, is as follows: EPEVTQTPSHQVTQMGQEVILRCVPISNHLYFYWYRQILGQKVEFLVSFYNNEISEKSEIFDDQFSVERPDGSNFTLKIRSTKLEDSAMYFCASSDSRTTITDTQYFGPGTRLTVL.

The chain links TRBV28 to TRBJ2-7; a weak D match, TRBD2 (6 bases). The CDR3 loop spans 14 amino acids. Germline CDR1 is MDHEN and CDR2 is SYDVKM. The V end was cut by 5 bases, the J end by 2 bases, with 13 bases between. Here the CDR3 DNA reads TGTGCCAGCAGTGGGGGAGGCCGAGCCTACGAGCAGTACTTC. Amino acids: CASSGGGRAYEQYF.

Ten or more counts support this clonotype. The rearrangement uses TRBV5-1 and TRBJ2-3; 8 bases align to TRBD2. V gave up 0 bases and J gave up 4 bases; unmatched junction bases: 4. This CDR3 is built from 15 residues. Germline CDR1 is SGHRS and CDR2 is YFSETQ. The CDR3 is CASSLAIAGSDTQYF. As DNA, the CDR3 is TGCGCCAGCAGCTTGGCGATAGCGGGATCAGATACGCAGTATTTT.

This clonotype was counted between two and nine times. This chain links TRBV7-9 with TRBJ1-2; no definite D call. CDR1 and CDR2 (germline): SEHNR, FQNEAQ (reference sequence). This CDR3 has 11 residues. Trimming left V 3 bases short and J 4 bases short, with 3 bases between. The CDR3 nucleotides read TGTGCCAGCAGCTTCTCCTATGGCTACACCTTC. This codes for CASSFSYGYTF.

This clonotype was counted a few times. This chain links TRBV29-1 with TRBJ2-7; the D gene could be TRBD1 or TRBD2 (5 bases each). Germline CDR1 and CDR2: SQVTM and ANQGSEA. Deletions cut 6 bases from V and 2 bases from J, with 11 bases between. This CDR3 comprises 12 residues. CDR3 sequence reads: CSVGDGAYEQYF. In DNA form, the CDR3 reads TGCAGCGTGGGGGACGGAGCCTACGAGCAGTACTTC.

The chain recombines TRBV7-9 with TRBJ2-1, with a possible D match to TRBD2 (6 bases). The V gene's germline CDR1 is SEHNR and CDR2 FQNEAQ (reference sequence). This CDR3 contains 16 residues. V was pared by 5 bases and J by 5 bases, with 19 bases between. CDR3 sequence reads: CASSLPGERTDNEQFF. The CDR3 DNA sequence: TGTGCCAGCAGCCTCCCGGGGGAGCGGACCGACAATGAGCAGTTCTTC.